This T cell receptor beta chain is from a study of cytomegalovirus exposure and HLA in healthy donors. Germline V CDR1 and CDR2: MNHNY, SVGAGI (reference sequence). This CDR3 comprises 16 residues. The trim removed 5 bases at V and 5 bases at J, leaving 7 bases unmatched. This clone was seen only a few times. Antigen: not known. The PCR used 60 Vbeta and 13 Jbeta primers. Profiling relied on immunoSEQ multiplex PCR, and the TCRdb table lists in-frame clones only, not all of them. Here the sample spans fewer than 110,000 clones, approximately 80% being singletons. Sampled while nominally healthy, donors likely had unrecorded immune exposures. Regarding the study as a whole: Information on immune exposure was restricted to one variable (CMV serostatus).

This chain links TRBV6-6 with TRBJ2-5; 14 nucleotides match TRBD2. The TCR originated in a male donor in good health and CMV-seronegative. Sequencing was carried out using PBMCs. The CDR3 loop is CASSPQTSGRGETQYF. CDR3 nucleotides: TGTGCCAGCAGTCCCCAGACTAGCGGGAGGGGGGAGACCCAGTACTTC.